What follows are 20 T cell receptor beta chains derived from one specimen sequenced in a study of T cells in Graves' hyperthyroidism and ophthalmopathy. There were TCR beta CDR3 regions amplified from RNA transcripts. The primer set for the first-round RT-PCR of the TCR CDR3 was HTBI. Each CDR3 protein is one row after TCRdb ran MiXCR on the multiplex PCR reads. The top ten clones hold 34% of a sample with fewer than 450,000 distinct CDR3 sequences, 17% of them seen once. Sample: blood. The receptors were sampled from a woman in her twenties or thirties with Graves' hyperthyroidism that later progressed to Graves' ophthalmopathy.

This clonotype has at least ten counts. The V and J genes are TRBV27 and TRBJ2-1, with 8 bases matching TRBD1. J was trimmed by 4 bases and V by 6 bases; bases with no gene match: 11. The CDR3 sequence is 16 residues long. Germline CDR1 MNHEY, CDR2 SMNVEV (reference sequence). The CDR3 nucleotides read TGTGCCAGCAGCGAAAACCGGGACAGGATTTACAATGAGCAGTTCTTC. Protein sequence: CASSENRDRIYNEQFF.

This clonotype has at least ten counts. The chain employs TRBV20-1 and TRBJ1-5; D gene ambiguous. The CDR3 loop spans 12 amino acids. Trimming shortened V by 3 bases and J by 3 bases, and 6 bases separated the two germline ends. The germline CDR1 and CDR2 sequences are DFQATT and SNEGSKA (reference sequence). The CDR3 DNA sequence: TGCAGTGCTAGTTTATACAATCAGCCCCAGCATTTT. Amino acids: CSASLYNQPQHF.

This clonotype was seen ten or more times. The V and J genes are TRBV2 and TRBJ1-1; 9 nucleotides agree with TRBD1. V shed 6 bases, J shed 4 bases, and the junction held 6 bases outside the gene matches. From germline, CDR1 is SNHLY and CDR2 FYNNEI. CDR3 length: 14 amino acids. This chain's CDR3 is CASREQGATTEAFF. The CDR3 DNA is TGTGCCAGCAGAGAACAGGGGGCGACCACTGAAGCTTTCTTT. Complete variable domain (other parts from reference TRBV2 and TRBJ1-1): EPEVTQTPSHQVTQMGQEVILRCVPISNHLYFYWYRQILGQKVEFLVSFYNNEISEKSEIFDDQFSVERPDGSNFTLKIRSTKLEDSAMYFCASREQGATTEAFFGQGTRLTVV.

This chain uses TRBV5-1 with TRBJ2-7; TRBD1 matches at 8 bases. Germline lookup yields CDR1 SGHRS and CDR2 YFSETQ. CDR3 length: 13 amino acids. The ends lost 2 bases at V and 5 bases at J; junction bases unmatched: 3. The CDR3, as DNA: TGCGCCAGCAGCTTTCAGGGGGCGAACGAGCAGTACTTC. Translating it yields CASSFQGANEQYF.

V gene TRBV19 combines with J gene TRBJ2-1; tentative D call: TRBD2 (6 bases). The germline V and J ends were trimmed by 5 bases and 6 bases, with 14 bases remaining between them. The CDR3 extends over 14 amino acids. Germline V CDR1 and CDR2: LNHDA, SQIVND (reference sequence). For the CDR3, the DNA is TGTGCCAGTAGTCTTGGGTGGGGGGTCAATGAGCAGTTCTTC. The encoded protein is CASSLGWGVNEQFF.

This clonotype has just a few counts. The rearrangement uses TRBV29-1 and TRBJ1-3, with no clear D. The CDR3 length is 12 residues. The germline V gene encodes CDR1 SQVTM and CDR2 ANQGSEA. CDR3 sequence (DNA): TGCGTCGGGGTGAGCTCTGGAAACACCATATATTTT. Protein product: CVGVSSGNTIYF.

Details on this clonotype: Being one base from a much bigger clone, this may be a read error. Likely a read error: the CDR3 ends without its conserved phenylalanine or tryptophan. The chain couples TRBV28 to TRBJ1-6; 10 nucleotides line up with TRBD1. CDR3 length: 16 residues. Germline trimming cut 6 bases from V and 0 bases from J; bases unmatched to any gene: 2. CDR1 is MDHEN and CDR2 is SYDVKM in the germline V gene. The CDR3 bases are TGTGCCAGCAGCGGACAGGGGGACTCCTATAATTCACCCCTCCACTCT. Protein sequence: CASSGQGDSYNSPLHS.

This sequence joins TRBV2 and TRBJ2-3, with D possibly being TRBD2 (5 bases). Trimming took 1 base from V and 0 from J, leaving 11 bases between them. Germline V gives CDR1 SNHLY, CDR2 FYNNEI. This CDR3 is built from 16 residues. For the CDR3, the DNA is TGTGCCAGCAGTGAAGTTGTTACGGGAAGCACAGATACGCAGTATTTT. Amino acid sequence: CASSEVVTGSTDTQYF.

The count of this clonotype is one. J is TRBJ1-3 and V is TRBV9, with TRBD1 matching over 8 bases. Losses at the gene ends were 0 bases for V and 0 bases for J; bases not matched to a gene: 8. CDR3 length: 18 residues. Germline lookup yields CDR1 SGDLS and CDR2 YYNGEE. CDR3 DNA sequence: TGTGCCAGCAGCGTAGAAACAGGGGGTTACTACTCTGGAAACACCATATATTTT. As protein: CASSVETGGYYSGNTIYF.

The chain links TRBV4-2 to TRBJ2-2, with 10 bases lining up with TRBD1. In germline, CDR1 is LGHNA, CDR2 YNFKEQ. There are 17 residues in the CDR3. The V segment lost 5 bases and the J segment 4 bases; nucleotides outside the gene matches: 10. The CDR3 here is CASSLPIGTGVTGELFF. In DNA, the CDR3 is TGTGCCAGCAGCTTACCCATCGGGACAGGGGTCACCGGGGAGCTGTTTTTT.

This clonotype has ten or more counts. The V and J genes are TRBV7-9 and TRBJ2-1; 11 nucleotides agree with TRBD2. CDR3 length equals 14 residues. CDR1 and CDR2 (germline): SEHNR, FQNEAQ (reference sequence). Germline trimming cut 7 bases from V and 6 bases from J; bases unmatched to any gene: 5. The CDR3, as DNA: TGTGCCAGCACCCCCGGGACTAGCGGCAATGAGCAGTTCTTC. Protein sequence: CASTPGTSGNEQFF.

The chain joins TRBV2 to TRBJ2-1; 7 bases match TRBD2. V shed 6 bases and J 0 bases; nucleotides not matched to a gene: 5. The CDR3 consists of 15 residues. In germline, CDR1 is SNHLY, CDR2 FYNNEI. For the CDR3, the DNA is TGTGCCAGCAGGGGACTACCCAGCTCCTACAATGAGCAGTTCTTC. Translation gives CASRGLPSSYNEQFF.

This clonotype occurred many times. This chain links TRBV27 with TRBJ2-5, with D possibly TRBD1 on 5 matching bases. Germline V lookup: CDR1 MNHEY, CDR2 SMNVEV (reference sequence). The V end lost 6 bases, the J end lost 1 base, and 12 bases lay between the germline ends. This CDR3 is 14 amino acids long. CDR3 region: CASSSDSIQETQYF. CDR3 nucleotide sequence: TGTGCCAGCAGCTCTGACAGTATCCAAGAGACCCAGTACTTC.

The chain is built from TRBV15 and TRBJ1-1; D unresolved. The germline gives CDR1 LNHNV, CDR2 YYDKDF (reference sequence). The V end was cut by 4 bases, the J end by 0 bases, with 15 bases between. The CDR3 sequence is 16 residues long. The CDR3 reads CATSTPGTVMNTEAFF. The CDR3 DNA sequence: TGTGCCACCAGCACCCCCGGAACAGTGATGAACACTGAAGCTTTCTTT.

This clonotype was recorded many times. This rearrangement joins TRBV12-3 or TRBV12-4 to TRBJ2-2, with TRBD1 matching 9 bases. The CDR3 covers 18 residues. V gave up 3 bases and J gave up 3 bases; unmatched junction bases: 11. CDR3 sequence (DNA): TGTGCCAGCAGTTTCCCGGGACAGGGCGGTACCTACACCGGGGAGCTGTTTTTT. Its translation is CASSFPGQGGTYTGELFF.

This clonotype showed up just a few times. The chain is built from TRBV30 and TRBJ2-1, with TRBD1 matching 8 bases. The CDR3 consists of 14 residues. The V gene end was trimmed by 1 base and the J gene end by 2 bases; junction bases not matched to a gene: 1. In germline, CDR1 is GTSNPN, CDR2 SVGIG (reference sequence). CDR3 sequence reads: CAWSAGGTYNEQFF. The CDR3 nucleotides read TGTGCCTGGAGTGCAGGGGGCACCTACAATGAGCAGTTCTTC.

This clonotype was observed at least ten times. This chain uses TRBV27 with TRBJ2-1; D is perhaps TRBD1 (6 bases). V shed 8 bases and J shed 5 bases, with 19 bases lying between them. The germline CDR1 and CDR2 sequences are MNHEY and SMNVEV (reference sequence). This CDR3 has 15 residues. In DNA form, the CDR3 reads TGTGCCAGCCTCGGGGTAGGGGGAAGGAACAATGAGCAGTTCTTC. Amino acids: CASLGVGGRNNEQFF.

A note on this clonotype: The junction departs from the called germline gene at one end, perhaps through a read error. The chain combines TRBV14 with TRBJ2-3, with D tentatively TRBD1 (6 bases). The CDR3 is made up of 14 amino acids. The germline V gene has CDR1 SGHDN and CDR2 FVKESK. CDR3 nucleotides: TGTGCCAGCAGCCGAGCTGGGGGCGAAGATACGCAATATTTT. Translated: CASSRAGGEDTQYF.

This clonotype has a handful of counts. The gene calls are TRBV5-1 and TRBJ2-2; tentatively, D is TRBD1 or TRBD2 (5 bases each). Trimming shortened V by 2 bases and J by 0 bases, and 8 bases separated the two germline ends. The CDR3 loop spans 15 amino acids. The germline gives CDR1 SGHRS, CDR2 YFSETQ. The CDR3 loop reads CASSFGTTNTGELFF. The CDR3 nucleotides read TGCGCCAGCAGCTTCGGGACGACGAACACCGGGGAGCTGTTTTTT.

This clonotype occurred many times. This chain connects TRBV27 to TRBJ2-7; a possible D gene is TRBD2 (6 bases). There are 13 residues in the CDR3. Germline V gene sequence: CDR1 MNHEY, CDR2 SMNVEV (reference sequence). The V and J ends lost 7 bases and 0 bases respectively, with 10 bases between them. This CDR3 reads CASMDYLSYEQYF. The CDR3 DNA follows: TGTGCCAGCATGGACTACCTCTCCTACGAGCAGTACTTC.